Ten or more counts support the clone carrying this T cell receptor beta chain. Its cognate antigen is unknown. The sample comes from a study of CD8 T cells in ankylosing spondylitis. The germline V gene has CDR1 SGDLS and CDR2 YYNGEE. This CDR3 comprises 16 residues. V lost 2 bases, J lost 4 bases, and 17 bases lay in between. Broader study findings: Reportedly, matched ankylosing spondylitis synovial fluid was significantly enriched for disease-linked clones.

For TCR beta, libraries came from quantitative 5'-RACE with molecular barcodes. TCRdb recomputed calls from the 5' RACE reads with MiXCR, one row per CDR3 protein. Of 300,000 to 350,000 distinct CDR3 sequences listed, around a tenth are singletons. V is TRBV9 and J is TRBJ2-3, with D perhaps matching TRBD2 (6 bases). Material: blood, either unsorted or a sorted T cell fraction (not recorded which). The clonotype originates from a female donor with ankylosing spondylitis or in good health (not recorded which). The CDR3 DNA reads as TGTGCCAGCAGCGTCGGGGGACGTTGGTTTGCAGATACGCAGTATTTT. Its translation: CASSVGGRWFADTQYF. Using reference TRBV9 and TRBJ2-3 for the parts outside the CDR3, the full variable domain is DSGVTQTPKHLITATGQRVTLRCSPRSGDLSVYWYQQSLDQGLQFLIQYYNGEERAKGNILERFSAQQFPDLHSELNLSSLELGDSALYFCASSVGGRWFADTQYFGPGTRLTVL.